This TCR beta chain was observed in a study of cytotoxic CD8 clonotypes in ibrutinib-treated CLL. General study points: Contraction or stability on treatment characterized the public clonotypes, which were uncommon.

The germline V gene has CDR1 MNHEY and CDR2 SMNVEV (reference sequence). This CDR3 comprises 14 residues. Trimming at V came to 2 bases and at J to 8 bases, leaving 8 bases not matched to a gene. In the case of this clone: The antigen is unknown.

Repertoires were generated with immunoSEQ multiplex PCR, while TCRdb's copy carries only in-frame clones and drops some. The sample shows approximately 32,000 clones, 69% of them seen only once. This receptor was identified in a human donor with chronic lymphocytic leukemia. The source was PBMCs, collected before ibrutinib treatment. This chain connects TRBV27 to TRBJ1-2, with 7 bases fitting TRBD1. The DNA of the CDR3 is TGTGCCAGCAGTTTAACATCGACAGGGAGAGGCTACACCTTC. Protein product: CASSLTSTGRGYTF.